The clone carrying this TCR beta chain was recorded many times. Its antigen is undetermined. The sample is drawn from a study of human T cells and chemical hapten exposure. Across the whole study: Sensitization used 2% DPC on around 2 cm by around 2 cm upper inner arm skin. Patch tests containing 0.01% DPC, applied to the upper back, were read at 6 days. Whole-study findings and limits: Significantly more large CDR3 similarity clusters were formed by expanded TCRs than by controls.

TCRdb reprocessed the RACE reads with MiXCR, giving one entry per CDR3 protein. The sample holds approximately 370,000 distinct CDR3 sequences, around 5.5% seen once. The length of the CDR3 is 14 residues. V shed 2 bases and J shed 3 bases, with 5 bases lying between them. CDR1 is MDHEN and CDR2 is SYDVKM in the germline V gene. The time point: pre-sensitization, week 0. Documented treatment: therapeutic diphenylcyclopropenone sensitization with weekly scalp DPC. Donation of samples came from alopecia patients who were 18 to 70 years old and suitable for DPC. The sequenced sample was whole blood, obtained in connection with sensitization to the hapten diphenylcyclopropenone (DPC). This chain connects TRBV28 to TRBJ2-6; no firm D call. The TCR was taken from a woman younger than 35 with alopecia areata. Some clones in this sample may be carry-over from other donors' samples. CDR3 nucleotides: TGTGCCAGCAGTTTAGGCGTTGGGGCCAACGTCCTGACTTTC. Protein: CASSLGVGANVLTF.